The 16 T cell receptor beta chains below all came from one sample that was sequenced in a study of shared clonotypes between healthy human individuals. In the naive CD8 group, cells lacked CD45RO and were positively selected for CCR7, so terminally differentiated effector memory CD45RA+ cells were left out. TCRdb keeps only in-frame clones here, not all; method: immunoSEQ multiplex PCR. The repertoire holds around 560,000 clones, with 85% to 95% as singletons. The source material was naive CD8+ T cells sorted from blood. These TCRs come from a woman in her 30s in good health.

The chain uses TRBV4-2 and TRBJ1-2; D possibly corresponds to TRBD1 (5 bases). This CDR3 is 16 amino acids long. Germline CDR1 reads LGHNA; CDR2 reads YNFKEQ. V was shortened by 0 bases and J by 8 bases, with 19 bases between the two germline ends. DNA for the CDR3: TGTGCCAGCAGCCAAGAGGTAGCGACAGTAGGACTGGGCTACACCTTC. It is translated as CASSQEVATVGLGYTF.

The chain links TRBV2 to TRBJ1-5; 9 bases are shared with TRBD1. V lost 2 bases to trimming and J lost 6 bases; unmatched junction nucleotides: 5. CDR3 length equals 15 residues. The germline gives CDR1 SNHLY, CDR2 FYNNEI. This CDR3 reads CASSEPGQGGQPQHF. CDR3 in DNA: TGTGCCAGCAGTGAACCGGGACAGGGCGGTCAGCCCCAGCATTTT.

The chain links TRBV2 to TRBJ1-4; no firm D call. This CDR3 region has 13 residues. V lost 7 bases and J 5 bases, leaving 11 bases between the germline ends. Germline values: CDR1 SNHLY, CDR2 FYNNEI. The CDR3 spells CASTRRLNEKLFF. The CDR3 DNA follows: TGTGCCAGCACTCGGCGGTTAAATGAAAAACTGTTTTTT.

For the CDR3, the DNA is TGTGCCAGCAGTTTATTGGTGACTAGCGGGAGCTGGAATGAGCAGTTCTTC. Translating it yields CASSLLVTSGSWNEQFF. V gene TRBV27 combines with J gene TRBJ2-1; TRBD2 matches 12 bases. V shed 1 base and J 7 bases; nucleotides not matched to a gene: 8. The CDR3 is made up of 17 amino acids. In germline, CDR1 is MNHEY, CDR2 SMNVEV (reference sequence).

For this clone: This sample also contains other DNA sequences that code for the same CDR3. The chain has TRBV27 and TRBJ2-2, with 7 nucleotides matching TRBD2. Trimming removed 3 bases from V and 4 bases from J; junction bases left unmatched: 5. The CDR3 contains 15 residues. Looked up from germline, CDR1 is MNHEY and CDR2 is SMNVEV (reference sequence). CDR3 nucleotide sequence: TGTGCCAGCAGTTTGGGTCTAGCGGCCACCGGGGAGCTGTTTTTT. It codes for CASSLGLAATGELFF.

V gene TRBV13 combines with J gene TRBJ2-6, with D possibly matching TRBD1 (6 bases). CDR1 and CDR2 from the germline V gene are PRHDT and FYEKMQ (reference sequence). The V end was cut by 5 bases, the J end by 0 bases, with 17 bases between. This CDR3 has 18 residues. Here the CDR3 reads CASSVTGFPSSGANVLTF. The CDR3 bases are TGTGCCAGCAGCGTCACAGGGTTTCCCTCCTCTGGGGCCAACGTCCTGACTTTC.

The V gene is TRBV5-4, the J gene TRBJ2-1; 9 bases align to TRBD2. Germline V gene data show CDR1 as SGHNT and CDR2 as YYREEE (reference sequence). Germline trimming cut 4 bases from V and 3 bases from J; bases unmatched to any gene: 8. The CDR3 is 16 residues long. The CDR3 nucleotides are TGTGCCAGCAGCACACCACTAGCGGGTAGCTACAATGAGCAGTTCTTC. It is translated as CASSTPLAGSYNEQFF.

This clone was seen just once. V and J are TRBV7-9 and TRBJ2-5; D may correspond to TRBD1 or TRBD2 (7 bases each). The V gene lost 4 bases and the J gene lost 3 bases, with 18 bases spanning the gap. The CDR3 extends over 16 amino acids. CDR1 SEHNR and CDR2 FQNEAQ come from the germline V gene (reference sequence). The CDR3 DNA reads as TGTGCCAGCAGCTACGGGCCAGCGGGACAGAAAGAGACCCAGTACTTC. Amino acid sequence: CASSYGPAGQKETQYF.

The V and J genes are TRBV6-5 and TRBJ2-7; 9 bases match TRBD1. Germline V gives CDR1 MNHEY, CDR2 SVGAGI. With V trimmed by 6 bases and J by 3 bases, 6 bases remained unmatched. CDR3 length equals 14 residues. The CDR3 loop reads CASSPTGGDYEQYF. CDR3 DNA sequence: TGTGCCAGCAGCCCGACAGGGGGGGACTACGAGCAGTACTTC.

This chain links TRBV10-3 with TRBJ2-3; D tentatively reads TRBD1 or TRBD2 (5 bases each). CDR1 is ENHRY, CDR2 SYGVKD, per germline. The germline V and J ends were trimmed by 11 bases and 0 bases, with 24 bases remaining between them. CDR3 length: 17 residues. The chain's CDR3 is CASTSPGRESSTDTQYF. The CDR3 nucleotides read TGTGCCTCCACCTCTCCGGGACGAGAATCTAGCACAGATACGCAGTATTTT.

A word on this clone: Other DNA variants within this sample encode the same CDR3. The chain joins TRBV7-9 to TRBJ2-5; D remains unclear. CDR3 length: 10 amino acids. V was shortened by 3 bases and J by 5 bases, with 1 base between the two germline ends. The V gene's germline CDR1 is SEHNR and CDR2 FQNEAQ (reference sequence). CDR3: CASSLETQYF. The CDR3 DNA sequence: TGTGCCAGCAGCTTGGAGACCCAGTACTTC.

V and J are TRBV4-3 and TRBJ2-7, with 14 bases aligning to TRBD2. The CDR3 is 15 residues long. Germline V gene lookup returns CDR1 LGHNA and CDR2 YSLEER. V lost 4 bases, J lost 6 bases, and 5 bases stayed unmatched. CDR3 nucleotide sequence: TGCGCCAGCAGCCCGGGGACTAGCGGGAGCCGCGAGCAGTACTTC. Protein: CASSPGTSGSREQYF.

DNA of the CDR3: TGTGCCAGCAGTTTATGGCCCAGGGGGACGAACACTGAAGCTTTCTTT. It specifies CASSLWPRGTNTEAFF. The chain employs TRBV28 and TRBJ1-1; 7 bases are shared with TRBD1. V lost 0 bases, J lost 1 base, and 5 bases stayed unmatched. Germline values: CDR1 MDHEN, CDR2 SYDVKM. This CDR3 contains 16 residues.

This CDR3 is CASSLQGPNHYEQYF. The CDR3 DNA sequence: TGTGCCAGCAGCTTACAGGGCCCTAATCACTACGAGCAGTACTTC. V usage is TRBV14 and J usage is TRBJ2-7; possible D gene TRBD1, 6 bases. V was pared by 5 bases and J by 3 bases, with 17 bases between. CDR1 is SGHDN and CDR2 is FVKESK in the germline V gene. The CDR3 totals 15 residues. Looking up the rest from reference TRBV14 and TRBJ2-7 gives the full variable domain: EAGVTQFPSHSVIEKGQTVTLRCDPISGHDNLYWYRRVMGKEIKFLLHFVKESKQDESGMPNNRFLAERTGGTYSTLKVQPAELEDSGVYFCASSLQGPNHYEQYFGPGTRLTVT.

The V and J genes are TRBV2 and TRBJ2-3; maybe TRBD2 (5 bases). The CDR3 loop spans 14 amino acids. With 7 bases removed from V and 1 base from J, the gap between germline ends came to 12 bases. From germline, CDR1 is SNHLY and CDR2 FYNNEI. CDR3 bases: TGTGCCAGCACATGGGAGTGGGGCACAGATACGCAGTATTTT. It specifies CASTWEWGTDTQYF.

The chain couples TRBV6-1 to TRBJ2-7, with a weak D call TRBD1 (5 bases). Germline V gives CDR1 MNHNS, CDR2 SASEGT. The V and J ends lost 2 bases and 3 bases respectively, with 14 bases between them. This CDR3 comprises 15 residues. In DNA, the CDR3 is TGTGCCAGCAGTGAAACGGACAAATACTACTACGAGCAGTACTTC. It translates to CASSETDKYYYEQYF.